This T cell receptor beta chain originates from a study of blood T cell repertoires in COVID-19. The wider study: Some COVID-19 samples were acute and others convalescent; all came from the United States, Italy and Spain.

Profiling relied on immunoSEQ multiplex PCR, and the TCRdb table lists in-frame clones only, not all of them. The sample shows 250,000 to 350,000 clones, approximately 88% of them seen only once. Per germline, CDR1 LGHDT and CDR2 YNNKEL (reference sequence). Trimming pared 4 bases from V and 7 bases from J, leaving 16 bases between. The length of the CDR3 is 14 residues. This sequence was found in a woman aged 50 to 60 with active or convalescent COVID-19. The rearrangement links TRBV3-1 (or the pseudogene TRBV3-2) to TRBJ1-1; D possibly corresponds to TRBD1 (6 bases). The specimen was peripheral blood. CDR3 sequence reads: CASSPPQGLSEAFF. CDR3 in DNA: TGTGCCAGCAGCCCACCTCAGGGGCTCAGTGAAGCTTTCTTT.